This T cell receptor (beta chain) was obtained from a study of blood T cell repertoires in COVID-19. The germline CDR1 and CDR2 sequences are KGHSH and LQKENI. The CDR3 is 13 residues long. V lost 3 bases and J lost 2, with 7 bases in between. Enrolled through a virtual design, the participants were between roughly 18 and 100 years of age and came from about two dozen US areas. Using immunoSEQ multiplex PCR, the repertoire was profiled, and TCRdb retains in-frame clones only, with some absent. The table shows approximately 260,000 clones, with approximately 89% occurring only once. The TCR comes from a woman aged 60 to 75 who had recovered from COVID-19. The chain has TRBV18 and TRBJ1-1; weak D call: TRBD1 (5 bases). The sequenced sample consisted of PBMCs or T cells enriched from blood (not recorded which). In DNA, the CDR3 is TGTGCCAGCTCACCGGGGCTTAACACTGAAGCTTTCTTT. Protein sequence: CASSPGLNTEAFF.